A few counts support the clone carrying this T cell receptor (beta chain). The sample originates from a study of graft-versus-host responses after intestinal transplantation. Study-wide background: Once they had received anti-thymocyte globulin induction, all recipients took tacrolimus and steroids for about three years.

Clones were sequenced by immunoSEQ multiplex PCR, and TCRdb holds only the in-frame ones, with some missing. The profile shows approximately 10,000 clones, 25% to 30% of them singletons. Trimming removed 0 bases at V and 3 bases at J, with 12 bases between. The CDR3 is 16 amino acids. The V gene's germline CDR1 is LGHNA and CDR2 YNFKEQ. The sample was alloreactive CD4+ T cells from a mixed lymphocyte reaction culture, taken before intestinal transplant. Subset here: CFSE-low proliferating T cells sorted from roughly six-day pre-transplant mixed lymphocyte reaction (GvH or HvG direction). V and J are TRBV4-2 and TRBJ2-1; TRBD2 is a possible D gene (5 bases). The receptor was isolated from a human patient who received an intestinal transplant. CDR3 residues: CASSQDPAEIYNEQFF. Written as DNA, the CDR3 is TGTGCCAGCAGCCAAGACCCAGCGGAGATCTACAATGAGCAGTTCTTC.